Reported below is one T cell receptor beta chain. This entry belongs to a study of T cell changes during pregnancy in multiple sclerosis. The CDR3 consists of 15 residues. Unmatched junction bases numbered 5, after V lost 5 bases and J lost 0 bases. Germline V CDR1 and CDR2: SGHVS, FQNEAQ. This table comes from immunoSEQ multiplex PCR, and its TCRdb copy is limited to in-frame clones, with some not included. This sample carries more than 20,000 clones, just under 95% of them seen once, and the ten largest clones take 6.8%. This specimen was CD8+ T cells from peripheral blood mononuclear cells, taken in the third trimester of pregnancy. The source is a female donor with multiple sclerosis, enrolled in a pregnancy study. This chain uses TRBV7-8 with TRBJ1-1; 8 bases line up with TRBD1. The CDR3 nucleotides are TGTGCCAGCAGCCCCGGGGACAGGATGAACACTGAAGCTTTCTTT. Translation gives CASSPGDRMNTEAFF.